This T cell receptor beta chain appears in the sequencing data of a study of T cell responses to AZD1222 COVID-19 vaccine. Points from the study as a whole: No day 14 peak samples; only post-peak repertoires were characterized. Among spike-specific TCRs, nearly half reportedly target unmutated variant regions.

The CDR3 is 16 amino acids. V lost 3 bases and J lost 1; bases outside the gene matches: 6. The germline gives CDR1 SGHTA, CDR2 FQGNSA. The assay was immunoSEQ multiplex PCR, and TCRdb's table has in-frame clones only and misses some. This sample has 99,000 or so clones, with over 75% found just once. Worth noting for this clone: Its antigen is as yet unknown.

This TCR came from an adult in good health. The sample in question was peripheral blood, obtained on day 0 of AZD1222 vaccination. The rearrangement joins TRBV7-2 to TRBJ1-1; the match to TRBD1 covers 9 bases. CDR3 bases: TGTGCCAGCAGCTTCACAGGGGGCGCGAGGAACACTGAAGCTTTCTTT. Residues: CASSFTGGARNTEAFF.